Listed below are T cell receptor beta chains from one sample, sequenced in a study of control samples from healthy donors and cancer patients. Some clones are missing from TCRdb's copy, which holds only in-frame ones; the method was immunoSEQ multiplex PCR. In the table there are about 190,000 clones, about 89% of which are singletons. The material sequenced was blood. These receptors were collected from a man between 25 and 39 years old in good health. The CDR3 runs from the conserved cysteine through the conserved F or W. A D gene is named only where the DNA matches it firmly. Rows may omit the clone size; those that give it use once, few, many or a size class.

d_call	j_call	clone_size	v_call	cdr3_nt	cdr3_aa
-	TRBJ1-5	-	TRBV12-3/TRBV12-4	TGTGCCAGCAGCGCTCAGGGAGCGTTACGGCATTTT	CASSAQGALRHF
-	TRBJ2-3	-	TRBV4-2	TGTGCCAGCAGCCAAGGCGGGGACACGAGATTGGATACGCAGTATTTT	CASSQGGDTRLDTQYF
-	TRBJ1-5	few	TRBV2	TGTGCCAGCAGTGTCGGGGGCAATCAGCCCCAGCATTTT	CASSVGGNQPQHF
-	TRBJ2-7	-	TRBV7-8	TGTGCCAGCAGAATGGGGGCTGGCGGCGAGCAGTACTTC	CASRMGAGGEQYF
TRBD1	TRBJ1-6	-	TRBV2	TGTGCCAGCAGTCCATGGGGACAGCATAATTCACCCCTCCACTTT	CASSPWGQHNSPLHF
-	TRBJ1-6	-	TRBV7-2	TGTGCCAGCAGCAGGGACTATAATTCACCCCTCCACTTT	CASSRDYNSPLHF
-	TRBJ1-5	-	TRBV2	TGTGCCAGCAGTGAAGAGGGGGGCCCCAATCCCCAGCATTTT	CASSEEGGPNPQHF
-	TRBJ2-3	-	TRBV7-3	TGTGCCAGCAGCTTAACGGCCCTCGGGGCGGAGATCACAGATACGCAGTATTTT	CASSLTALGAEITDTQYF
TRBD1	TRBJ1-2	-	TRBV5-6	TGTGCCAGCAGCGGACAGGGGGCGGGCTATGGCTACACCTTC	CASSGQGAGYGYTF
TRBD2	TRBJ2-7	-	TRBV11-2	TGTGCCAGCAGTTTGACCGGGACTAGCGGATACGAGCAGTACTTC	CASSLTGTSGYEQYF
-	TRBJ1-4	-	TRBV19	TGTGCCAGTAGTACGAAGGGGGCAACTAATGAAAAACTGTTTTTT	CASSTKGATNEKLFF
-	TRBJ1-2	-	TRBV27	TGTGCCAGCAGATTACAGGACAGTCCCTATGGCTACACCTTC	CASRLQDSPYGYTF
TRBD1	TRBJ1-5	-	TRBV2	TGTGCCAGCAGTGAGGACAGGGGGGTCGGTCAGCCCCAGCATTTT	CASSEDRGVGQPQHF
TRBD1	TRBJ1-6	-	TRBV18	TGTGCCAGCTCCGCACAGGGGTATAATTCACCCCTCCACTTT	CASSAQGYNSPLHF
-	TRBJ1-4	-	TRBV7-2	TGTGCCAGCAGCTTAGTCCGGGATAAACTGTTTTTT	CASSLVRDKLFF
-	TRBJ1-4	-	TRBV7-8	TGTGCCAGCAGCACCCACCGTGGGGGGCGGGAAAAACTGTTTTTT	CASSTHRGGREKLFF
TRBD1	TRBJ1-3	-	TRBV11-2	TGTGCCAGCAGCTTAGTGAGGGGGCAAGAAAACACCATATATTTT	CASSLVRGQENTIYF
-	TRBJ2-3	-	TRBV7-9	TGTGCCAGCAGCTTACGGATGCGGGCCACAGATACGCAGTATTTT	CASSLRMRATDTQYF
-	TRBJ1-6	-	TRBV11-2	TGTGCCAGCAGCCCTATTAATTCACCCCTCCACTTT	CASSPINSPLHF
TRBD1	TRBJ1-2	-	TRBV29-1	TGCAGCGTTGGGCCAATAACAACAGGGGATGGCACTAACTATGGCTACACCTTC	CSVGPITTGDGTNYGYTF